Sequencing of this T cell receptor (beta chain) was carried out in a study of cytomegalovirus exposure and HLA in healthy donors. Whole-study results and caveats: Likely technical artifact: a cluster of highly shared sequence variants. HLA restriction was apparent for most CMV-associated TCR beta chains in a later analysis.

Both 60 Vbeta primers and 13 Jbeta primers went into the PCR. Clones were sequenced by immunoSEQ multiplex PCR, and TCRdb holds only the in-frame ones, with some missing. Listed are fewer than 200,000 clones; roughly 1.3% falls within the top ten. V gave up 7 bases and J gave up 0 bases, with 7 bases separating them. Germline CDR1 and CDR2: SNHLY and FYNNEI. CDR3 length: 14 residues. In the case of this clone: The antigen remains undetermined.

Sequenced input: PBMCs. The source of this sequence is a woman aged 55-75 years in good health and CMV-seronegative. The chain combines TRBV2 with TRBJ1-6; D gene unclear. The CDR3: CASTGSSYNSPLHF. DNA for the CDR3: TGTGCCAGCACTGGCAGCTCCTATAATTCACCCCTCCACTTT.